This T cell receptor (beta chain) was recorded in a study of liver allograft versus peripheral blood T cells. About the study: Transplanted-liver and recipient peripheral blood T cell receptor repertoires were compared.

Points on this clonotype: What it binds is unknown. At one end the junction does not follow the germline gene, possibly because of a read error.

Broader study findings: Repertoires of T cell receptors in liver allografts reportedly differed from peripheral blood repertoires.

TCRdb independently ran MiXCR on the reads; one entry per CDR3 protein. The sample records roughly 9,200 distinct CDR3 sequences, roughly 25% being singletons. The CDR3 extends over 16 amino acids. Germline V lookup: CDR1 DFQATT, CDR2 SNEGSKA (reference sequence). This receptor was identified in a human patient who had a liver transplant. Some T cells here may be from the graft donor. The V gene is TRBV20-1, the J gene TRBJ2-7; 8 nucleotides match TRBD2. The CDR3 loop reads CSARDPRGAGANEQCF. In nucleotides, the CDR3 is TGCAGTGCTAGAGACCCTAGGGGAGCGGGAGCAAACGAGCAGTGCTTC.